The T cell receptor beta chain under discussion was sequenced for a study of T cell responses to AZD1222 COVID-19 vaccine. Points from the study as a whole: Repertoires were sampled only after the peak T cell response. Among spike-specific TCRs, nearly half reportedly target unmutated variant regions. The study identified only five to seven AZD1222 recipients as seropositive at baseline.

The ends were cut back, 6 bases at V and 3 bases at J, with 15 bases in the middle. This CDR3 region has 15 residues. In germline, CDR1 is MNHEY, CDR2 SMNVEV (reference sequence). About this clone: No antigen is known for it.

Sequenced by immunoSEQ multiplex PCR; TCRdb stores in-frame clones only, minus some. This sample has fewer than 50,000 clones; less than 95% occur once, and the top ten carry 37%. This sequence was found in an adult who received the AZD1222 COVID-19 vaccine. The sequenced sample was peripheral blood, obtained 28 days after the second AZD1222 dose. This chain uses TRBV27 with TRBJ1-5; D is undetermined. The CDR3 DNA reads TGTGCCAGCAGGGCCCTAAGGGAGGTCAATCAGCCCCAGCATTTT. It encodes CASRALREVNQPQHF.